The following is a T cell receptor (beta chain) sequence with its context. CDR1 is LNHDA, CDR2 SQIVND, per germline (reference sequence). This CDR3 comprises 15 residues. V dropped 5 bases and J dropped 1 base, with 14 bases sitting between them. Assay: immunoSEQ multiplex PCR; the TCRdb copy retains only in-frame clones and omits some. The sample records 250,000 to 300,000 clones, more than 80% being singletons. This sample was included in a study of blood T cell repertoires in COVID-19. The gene calls are TRBV19 and TRBJ1-1, with a weak D call TRBD1 (6 bases). This clonotype originated in a woman in her twenties or thirties who had recovered from COVID-19. The specimen sequenced was PBMCs or T cells enriched from blood (not recorded which). CDR3 nucleotides: TGTGCCAGTAGTGACCGACAGGTGTCGAACACTGAAGCTTTCTTT. Translation: CASSDRQVSNTEAFF. Together with reference TRBV19 and TRBJ1-1, the CDR3 gives the full variable domain: DGGITQSPKYLFRKEGQNVTLSCEQNLNHDAMYWYRQDPGQGLRLIYYSQIVNDFQKGDIAEGYSVSREKKESFPLTVTSAQKNPTAFYLCASSDRQVSNTEAFFGQGTRLTVV.